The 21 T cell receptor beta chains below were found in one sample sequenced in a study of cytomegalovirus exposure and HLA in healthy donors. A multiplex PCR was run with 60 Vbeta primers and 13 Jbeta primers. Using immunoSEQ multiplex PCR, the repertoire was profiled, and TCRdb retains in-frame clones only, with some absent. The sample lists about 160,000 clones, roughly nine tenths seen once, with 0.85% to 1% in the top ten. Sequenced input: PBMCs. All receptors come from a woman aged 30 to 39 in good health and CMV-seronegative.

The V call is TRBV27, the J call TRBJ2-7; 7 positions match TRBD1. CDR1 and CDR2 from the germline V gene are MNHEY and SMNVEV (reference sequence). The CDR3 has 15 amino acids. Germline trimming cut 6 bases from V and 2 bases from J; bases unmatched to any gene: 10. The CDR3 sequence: CASSSFRDSAYEQYF. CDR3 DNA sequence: TGTGCCAGCAGCTCCTTTAGGGACAGTGCCTACGAGCAGTACTTC.

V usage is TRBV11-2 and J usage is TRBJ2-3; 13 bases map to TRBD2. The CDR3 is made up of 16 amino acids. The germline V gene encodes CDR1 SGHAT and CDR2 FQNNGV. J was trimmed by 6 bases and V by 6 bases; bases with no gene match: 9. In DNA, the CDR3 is TGTGCCAGCAGACCGAGGACTAGCGGGAGAGACGATACGCAGTATTTT. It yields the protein CASRPRTSGRDDTQYF. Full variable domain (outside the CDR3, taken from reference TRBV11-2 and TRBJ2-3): EAGVAQSPRYKIIEKRQSVAFWCNPISGHATLYWYQQILGQGPKLLIQFQNNGVVDDSQLPKDRFSAERLKGVDSTLKIQPAKLEDSAVYLCASRPRTSGRDDTQYFGPGTRLTVL.

The CDR3 coding sequence is TGCGCCAGCAGCCAAGGACGGCTGACTGGGGATACGCAGTATTTT. Its translation is CASSQGRLTGDTQYF. This chain connects TRBV4-1 to TRBJ2-3, with D hard to call. Germline assignment: CDR1 MGHRA and CDR2 YSYEKL. V lost 1 base, J lost 6 bases, and 14 bases lay in between. The CDR3 is made up of 15 amino acids.

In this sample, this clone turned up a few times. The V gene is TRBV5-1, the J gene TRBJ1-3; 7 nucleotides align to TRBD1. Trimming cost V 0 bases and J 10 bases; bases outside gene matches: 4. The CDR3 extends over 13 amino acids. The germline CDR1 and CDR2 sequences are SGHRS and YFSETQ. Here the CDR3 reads CASSLEGASTIYF. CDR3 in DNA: TGCGCCAGCAGCTTGGAGGGGGCGTCAACCATATATTTT.

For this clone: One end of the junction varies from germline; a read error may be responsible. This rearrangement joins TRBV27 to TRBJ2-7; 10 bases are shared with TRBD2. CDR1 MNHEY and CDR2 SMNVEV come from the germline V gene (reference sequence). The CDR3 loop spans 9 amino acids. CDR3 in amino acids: CASGLAGDF. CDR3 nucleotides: TGTGCCAGCGGTCTAGCGGGGGATTTC.

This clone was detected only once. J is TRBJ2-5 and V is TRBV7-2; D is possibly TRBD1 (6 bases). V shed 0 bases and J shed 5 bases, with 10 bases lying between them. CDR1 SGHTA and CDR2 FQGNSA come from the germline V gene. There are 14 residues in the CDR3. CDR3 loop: CASSLARDRETQYF. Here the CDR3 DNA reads TGTGCCAGCAGCTTAGCGCGCGACAGGGAGACCCAGTACTTC.

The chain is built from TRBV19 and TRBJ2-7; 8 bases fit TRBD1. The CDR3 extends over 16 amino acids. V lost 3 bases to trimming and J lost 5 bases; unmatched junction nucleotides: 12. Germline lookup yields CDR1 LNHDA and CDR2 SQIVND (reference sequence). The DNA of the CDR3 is TGTGCCAGTAGTATGGACACAGGGGGTATAGGGAACGAGCAGTACTTC. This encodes CASSMDTGGIGNEQYF.

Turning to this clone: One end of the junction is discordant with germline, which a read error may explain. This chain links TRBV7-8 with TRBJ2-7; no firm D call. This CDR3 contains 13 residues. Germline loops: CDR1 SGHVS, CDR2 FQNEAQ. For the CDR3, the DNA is TGTGCCAGCAGTTTAGACCGAGCCTACGAGCAGTACTTC. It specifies CASSLDRAYEQYF. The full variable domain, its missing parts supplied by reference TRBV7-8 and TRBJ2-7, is GAGVSQSPRYKVAKRGQDVALRCDPISGHVSLFWYQQALGQGPEFLTYFQNEAQLDKSGLPSDRFFAERPEGSVSTLKIQRTQQEDSAVYLCASSLDRAYEQYFGPGTRLTVT.

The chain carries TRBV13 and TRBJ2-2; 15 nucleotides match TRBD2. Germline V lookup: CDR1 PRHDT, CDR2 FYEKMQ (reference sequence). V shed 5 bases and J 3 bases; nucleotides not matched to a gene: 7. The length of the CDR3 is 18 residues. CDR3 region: CASSNPGLAGGYTGELFF. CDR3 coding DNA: TGTGCCAGCAGCAACCCGGGACTAGCGGGGGGCTACACCGGGGAGCTGTTTTTT.

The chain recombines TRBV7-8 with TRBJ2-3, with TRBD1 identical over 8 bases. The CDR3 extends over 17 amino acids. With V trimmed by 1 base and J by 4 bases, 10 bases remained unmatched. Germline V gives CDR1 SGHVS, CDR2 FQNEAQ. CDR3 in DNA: TGTGCCAGCAGCTTAGTGTTCCAGGGGGCATACCCAGATACGCAGTATTTT. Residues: CASSLVFQGAYPDTQYF.

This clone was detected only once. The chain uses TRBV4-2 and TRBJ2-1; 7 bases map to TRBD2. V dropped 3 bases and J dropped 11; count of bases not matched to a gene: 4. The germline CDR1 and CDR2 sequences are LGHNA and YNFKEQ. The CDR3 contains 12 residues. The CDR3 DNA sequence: TGTGCCAGCAGCCAGGGGGACTACAAGCAGTTCTTC. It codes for CASSQGDYKQFF.

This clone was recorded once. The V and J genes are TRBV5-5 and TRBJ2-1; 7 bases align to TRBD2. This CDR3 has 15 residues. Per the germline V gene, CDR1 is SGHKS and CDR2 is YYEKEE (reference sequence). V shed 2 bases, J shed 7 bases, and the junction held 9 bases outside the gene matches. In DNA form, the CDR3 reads TGTGCCAGCAGCTTTTTAGGGTCAGCGGGGAATGAGCAGTTCTTC. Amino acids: CASSFLGSAGNEQFF.

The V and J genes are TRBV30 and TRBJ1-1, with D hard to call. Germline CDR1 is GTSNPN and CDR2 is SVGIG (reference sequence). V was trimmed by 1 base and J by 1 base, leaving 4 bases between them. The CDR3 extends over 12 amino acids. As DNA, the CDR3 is TGTGCCTGGAGTGACGGGAACACTGAAGCTTTCTTT. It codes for CAWSDGNTEAFF. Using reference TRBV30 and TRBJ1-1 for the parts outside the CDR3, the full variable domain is SQTIHQWPATLVQPVGSPLSLECTVEGTSNPNLYWYRQAAGRGLQLLFYSVGIGQISSEVPQNLSASRPQDRQFILSSKKLLLSDSGFYLCAWSDGNTEAFFGQGTRLTVV.

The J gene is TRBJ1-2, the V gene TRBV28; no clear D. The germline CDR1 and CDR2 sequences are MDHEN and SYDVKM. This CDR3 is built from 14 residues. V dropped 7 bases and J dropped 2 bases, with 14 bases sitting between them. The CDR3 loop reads CASTYLAGNYGYTF. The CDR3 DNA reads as TGTGCCAGCACCTATCTGGCAGGAAACTATGGCTACACCTTC.

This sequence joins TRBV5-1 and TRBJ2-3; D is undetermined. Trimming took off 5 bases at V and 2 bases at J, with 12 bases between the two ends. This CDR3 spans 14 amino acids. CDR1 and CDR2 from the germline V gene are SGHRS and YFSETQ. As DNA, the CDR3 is TGCGCCAGCAGTGAGGCCAGCGTCACAGATACGCAGTATTTT. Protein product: CASSEASVTDTQYF.

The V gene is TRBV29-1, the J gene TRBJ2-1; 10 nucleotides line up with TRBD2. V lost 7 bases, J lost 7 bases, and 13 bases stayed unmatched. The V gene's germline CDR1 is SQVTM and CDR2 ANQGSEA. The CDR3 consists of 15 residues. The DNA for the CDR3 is TGCAGCGCCCGCGCTAGCGGGGGAGCCTTTAATGAGCAGTTCTTC. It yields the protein CSARASGGAFNEQFF.

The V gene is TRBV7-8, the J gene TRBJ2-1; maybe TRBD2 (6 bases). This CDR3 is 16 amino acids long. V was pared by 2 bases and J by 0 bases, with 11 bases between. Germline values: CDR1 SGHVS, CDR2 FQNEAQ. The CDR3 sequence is CASSLKGLGSYNEQFF. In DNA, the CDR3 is TGTGCCAGCAGCTTAAAGGGACTGGGCTCCTACAATGAGCAGTTCTTC.

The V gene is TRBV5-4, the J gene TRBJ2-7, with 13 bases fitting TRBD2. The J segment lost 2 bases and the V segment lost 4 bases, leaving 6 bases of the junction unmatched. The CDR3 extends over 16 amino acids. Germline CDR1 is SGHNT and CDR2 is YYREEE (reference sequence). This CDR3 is CASSPSGLAGTYEQYF. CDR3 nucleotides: TGTGCCAGCAGCCCCTCGGGACTAGCGGGAACCTACGAGCAGTACTTC.

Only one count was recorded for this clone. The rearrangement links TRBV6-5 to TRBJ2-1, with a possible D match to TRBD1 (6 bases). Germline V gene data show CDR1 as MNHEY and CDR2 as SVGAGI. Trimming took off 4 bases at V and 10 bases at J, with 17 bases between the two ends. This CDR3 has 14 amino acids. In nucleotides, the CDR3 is TGTGCCAGCAGTTCAGGGGCCTCTCCCGGGGAGCAGTTCTTC. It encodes CASSSGASPGEQFF.

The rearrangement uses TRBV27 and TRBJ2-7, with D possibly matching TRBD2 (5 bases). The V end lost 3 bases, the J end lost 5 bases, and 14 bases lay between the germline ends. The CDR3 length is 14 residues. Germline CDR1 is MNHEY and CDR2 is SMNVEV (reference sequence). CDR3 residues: CASSLVGVIHEQYF. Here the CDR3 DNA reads TGTGCCAGCAGTTTGGTCGGGGTTATACACGAGCAGTACTTC.

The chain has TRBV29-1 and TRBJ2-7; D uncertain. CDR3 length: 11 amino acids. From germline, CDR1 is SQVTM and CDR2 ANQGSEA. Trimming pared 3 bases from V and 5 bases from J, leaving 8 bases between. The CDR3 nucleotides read TGCAGCGTTGAGGCTCGGGACGAGCAGTACTTC. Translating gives CSVEARDEQYF.